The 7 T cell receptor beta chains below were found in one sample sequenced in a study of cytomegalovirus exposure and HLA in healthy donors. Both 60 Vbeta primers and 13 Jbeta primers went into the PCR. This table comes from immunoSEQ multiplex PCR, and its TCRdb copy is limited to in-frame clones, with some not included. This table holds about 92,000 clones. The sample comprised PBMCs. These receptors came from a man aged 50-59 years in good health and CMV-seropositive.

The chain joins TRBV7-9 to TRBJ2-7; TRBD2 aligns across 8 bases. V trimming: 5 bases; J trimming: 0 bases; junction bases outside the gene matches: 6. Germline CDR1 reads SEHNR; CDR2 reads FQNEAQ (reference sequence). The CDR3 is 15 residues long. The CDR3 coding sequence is TGTGCCAGCAGCCCAGTAGCGGGGATCTCCTACGAGCAGTACTTC. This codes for CASSPVAGISYEQYF.

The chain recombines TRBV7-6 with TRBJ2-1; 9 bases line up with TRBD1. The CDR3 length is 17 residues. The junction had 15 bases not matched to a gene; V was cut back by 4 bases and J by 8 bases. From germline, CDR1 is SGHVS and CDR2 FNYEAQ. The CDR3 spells CASSSHGPGQGFHEQFF. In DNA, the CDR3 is TGTGCCAGCAGCTCTCACGGGCCGGGACAGGGTTTCCATGAGCAGTTCTTC.

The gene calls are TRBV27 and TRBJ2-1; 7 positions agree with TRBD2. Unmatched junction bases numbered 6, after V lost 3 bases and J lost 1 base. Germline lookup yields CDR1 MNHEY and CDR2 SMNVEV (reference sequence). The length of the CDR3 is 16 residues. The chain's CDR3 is CASSFPAGVSYNEQFF. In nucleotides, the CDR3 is TGTGCCAGCAGTTTTCCGGCGGGAGTATCCTACAATGAGCAGTTCTTC.

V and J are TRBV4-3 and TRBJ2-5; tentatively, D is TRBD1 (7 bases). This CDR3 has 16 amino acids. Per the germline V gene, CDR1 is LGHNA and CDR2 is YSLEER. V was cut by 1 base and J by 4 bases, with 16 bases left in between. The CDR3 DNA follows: TGCGCCAGCAGCCAAGCCTTCAGTCAGGGGGGAGAGACCCAGTACTTC. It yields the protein CASSQAFSQGGETQYF.

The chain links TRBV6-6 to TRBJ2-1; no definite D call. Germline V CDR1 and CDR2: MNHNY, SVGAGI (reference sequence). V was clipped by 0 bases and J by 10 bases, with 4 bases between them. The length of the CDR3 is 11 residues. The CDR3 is CASSYSREQFF. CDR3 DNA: TGTGCCAGCAGTTACTCTCGGGAGCAGTTCTTC.

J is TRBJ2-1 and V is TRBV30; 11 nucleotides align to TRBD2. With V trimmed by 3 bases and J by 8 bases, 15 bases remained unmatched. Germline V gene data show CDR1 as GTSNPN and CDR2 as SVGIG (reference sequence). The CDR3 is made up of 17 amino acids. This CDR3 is CAWRGPVVAGGRYEQFF. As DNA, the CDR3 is TGTGCCTGGAGGGGACCGGTGGTAGCGGGAGGGAGATATGAGCAGTTCTTC.

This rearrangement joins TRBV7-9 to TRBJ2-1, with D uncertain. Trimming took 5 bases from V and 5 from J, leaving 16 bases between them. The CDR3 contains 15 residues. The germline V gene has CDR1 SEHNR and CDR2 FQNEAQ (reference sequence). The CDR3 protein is CASSPGWLVNNEQFF. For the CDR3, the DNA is TGTGCCAGCAGCCCAGGCTGGTTGGTTAACAATGAGCAGTTCTTC.